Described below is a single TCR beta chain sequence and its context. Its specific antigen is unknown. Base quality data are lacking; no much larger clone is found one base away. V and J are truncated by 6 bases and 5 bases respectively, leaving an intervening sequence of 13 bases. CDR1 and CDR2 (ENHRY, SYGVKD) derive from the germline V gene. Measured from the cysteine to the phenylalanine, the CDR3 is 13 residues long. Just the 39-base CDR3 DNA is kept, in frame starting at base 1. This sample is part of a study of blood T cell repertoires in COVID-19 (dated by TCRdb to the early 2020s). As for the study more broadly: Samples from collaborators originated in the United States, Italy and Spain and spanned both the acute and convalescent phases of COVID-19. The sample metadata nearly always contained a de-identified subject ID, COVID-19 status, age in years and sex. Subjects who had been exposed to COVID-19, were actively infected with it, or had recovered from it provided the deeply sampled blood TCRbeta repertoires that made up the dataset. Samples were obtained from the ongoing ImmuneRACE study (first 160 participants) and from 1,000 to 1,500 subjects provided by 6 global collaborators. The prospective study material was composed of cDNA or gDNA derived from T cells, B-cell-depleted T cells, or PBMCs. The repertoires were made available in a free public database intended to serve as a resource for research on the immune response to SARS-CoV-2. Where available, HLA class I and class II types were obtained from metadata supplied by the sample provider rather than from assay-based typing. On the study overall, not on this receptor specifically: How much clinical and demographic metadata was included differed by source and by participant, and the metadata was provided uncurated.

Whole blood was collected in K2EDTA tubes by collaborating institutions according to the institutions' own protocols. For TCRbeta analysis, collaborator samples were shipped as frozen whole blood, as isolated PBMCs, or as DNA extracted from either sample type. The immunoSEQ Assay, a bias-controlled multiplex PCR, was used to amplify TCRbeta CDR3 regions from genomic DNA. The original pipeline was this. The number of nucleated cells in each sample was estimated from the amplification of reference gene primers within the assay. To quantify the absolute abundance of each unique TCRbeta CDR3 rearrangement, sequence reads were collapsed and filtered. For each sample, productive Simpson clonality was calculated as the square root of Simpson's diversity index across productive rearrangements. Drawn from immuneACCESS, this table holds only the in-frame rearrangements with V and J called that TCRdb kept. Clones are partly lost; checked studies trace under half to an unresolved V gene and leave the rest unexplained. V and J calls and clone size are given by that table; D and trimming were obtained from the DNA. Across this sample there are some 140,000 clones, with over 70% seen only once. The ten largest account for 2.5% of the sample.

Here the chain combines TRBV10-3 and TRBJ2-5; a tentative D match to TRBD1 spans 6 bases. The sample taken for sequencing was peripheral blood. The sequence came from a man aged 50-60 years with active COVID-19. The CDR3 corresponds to CAISPTGLETQYF. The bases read TGTGCCATCAGCCCGACAGGTTTGGAGACCCAGTACTTC.